Listed below are T cell receptor beta chains from one sample, sequenced in a study of PD-1 blockade in classical Hodgkin lymphoma. Sequencing used immunoSEQ multiplex PCR; TCRdb keeps in-frame clones, though not all of them. The sample includes over 15,000 clones, 60% to 80% of them seen just once. Sequencing was performed on CD4+ T cells from blood, taken before the fourth cycle of nivolumab. These receptors originate from a human donor with classical Hodgkin lymphoma. Each CDR3 is given with its conserved first and last residue. A D gene is named only where the DNA matches it firmly. A row's size may be missing; if present it is once, few, many or a size class.

>.|.|TRBJ1-3|TRBV28
TGTGCCAGCAGCCAAGGACAGCTTTTCGCTGGAAACACCATATATTTT
CASSQGQLFAGNTIYF
>.|.|TRBJ1-2|TRBV19
TGTGCCAGTAGACGGACCACAGGGTTCTATGGCTACACCTTC
CASRRTTGFYGYTF
>.|.|TRBJ1-1|TRBV5-1
TGCGCCAGCAGTCTTAGGACAGCGATGAACACTGAAGCTTTCTTT
CASSLRTAMNTEAFF
>.|.|TRBJ2-3|TRBV29-1
TGCACAAGTGAAGGGCAGGGCACAGATACGCAGTATTTT
CTSEGQGTDTQYF
>.|.|TRBJ2-1|TRBV2
TGTGCCAGCACCTTAGACAGGGAGCAGTTCTTC
CASTLDREQFF
>.|.|TRBJ1-1|TRBV19
TGTGCCATCCGGGACCGGGGGAGTGGGACTGAAGCTTTCTTT
CAIRDRGSGTEAFF
>.|.|TRBJ2-2|TRBV6-5
TGTGCCAGCAGTAGCGGATACACAACCGGGGAGCTGTTTTTT
CASSSGYTTGELFF
>TRBD2|.|TRBJ2-7|TRBV7-2
TGTGCCAGCAGCTTAAGTCTAGGTCGGGAGGGCTACGAGCAGTACTTC
CASSLSLGREGYEQYF
>.|few|TRBJ2-1|TRBV29-1
TGCAGCGTTGTGCGGACAGAGAACAATGAGCAGTTCTTC
CSVVRTENNEQFF
>TRBD1|.|TRBJ2-2|TRBV7-3
TGTGCCAGCAGCTTACAGGGGGTTCTGTCGAACACCGGGGAGCTGTTTTTT
CASSLQGVLSNTGELFF
>.|few|TRBJ1-5|TRBV28
TGTGCCAGCAGTTTTCCAAATCAGCCCCAGCATTTT
CASSFPNQPQHF
>.|.|TRBJ2-1|TRBV7-8
TGTGCCAGCAGCCATCCTCGACTGCTAGCGAGAAGGGGCAATGAGCAGTTCTTC
CASSHPRLLARRGNEQFF
>TRBD2|.|TRBJ2-3|TRBV10-3
TGTGCCATCAGCGGTACTAGCGGGAGAGGTGGCGATACGCAGTATTTT
CAISGTSGRGGDTQYF
>.|.|TRBJ2-1|TRBV11-2
TGTGCCAGCAGCCACGGTTCGGGACCGACCTACAATGAGCAGTTCTTC
CASSHGSGPTYNEQFF
>.|.|TRBJ1-5|TRBV5-6
TGTGCCAGCAGCTCCTACCGATCGCCCCAGCATTTT
CASSSYRSPQHF
>.|once|TRBJ1-2|TRBV6-6
TGTGCCAGCAGTTACAGTCCCCTCACAGGGAACTATGGCTACACCTTC
CASSYSPLTGNYGYTF
>.|.|TRBJ1-2|TRBV2
TGTGCCAGCAGTGAAGCGAGCAGAAACTATGGCTACACCTTC
CASSEASRNYGYTF